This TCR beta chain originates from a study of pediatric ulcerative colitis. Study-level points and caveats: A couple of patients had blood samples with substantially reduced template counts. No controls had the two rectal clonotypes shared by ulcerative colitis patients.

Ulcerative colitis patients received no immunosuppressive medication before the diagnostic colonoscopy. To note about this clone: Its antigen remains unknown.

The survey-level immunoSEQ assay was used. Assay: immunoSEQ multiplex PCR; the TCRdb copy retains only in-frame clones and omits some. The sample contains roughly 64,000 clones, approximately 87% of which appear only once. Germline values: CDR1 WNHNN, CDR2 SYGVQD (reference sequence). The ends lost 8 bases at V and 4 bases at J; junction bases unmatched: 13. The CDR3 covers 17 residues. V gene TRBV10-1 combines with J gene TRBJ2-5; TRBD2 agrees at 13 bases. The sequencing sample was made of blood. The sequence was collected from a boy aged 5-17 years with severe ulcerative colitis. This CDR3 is CASAGTSGNPWGETQYF. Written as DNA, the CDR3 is TGCGCCAGCGCCGGGACTAGCGGGAACCCGTGGGGAGAGACCCAGTACTTC.